The source of this T cell receptor beta chain is a study of shared clonotypes between healthy human individuals (dated by TCRdb to about 2020). Background for the entire study: A few men and two women, aged 18 to 49 years, made up the cohort. To estimate repertoire size and how much clonotypes are shared between individuals, the study performed deep sequencing of blood TCR repertoires from roughly five healthy adults. Different laboratories and diverse techniques were used to prepare libraries and sequence TCR repertoires, to increase sequencing depth and limit assay-specific biases. Per donor, leukapheresis produced somewhere between about 0.9 and 9.5 billion PBMCs. For each donor, CD4 naive and CD4 memory were each given three plates, CD8 naive was given two plates, and CD8 memory was given one plate.

TCR CDR3 regions were amplified from genomic DNA by multiplex PCR using the deep immunoSEQ assay. For each cell subset, the extracted genomic DNA was distributed evenly across all wells of several immunoSEQ 96-well plates, and each plate served as one replicate. Each replicate PCR for sorted subsets received 200 ng genomic DNA, equal to tens of thousands of T cell genomes. Purified libraries were measured with a Qubit 3.0 fluorometer, size-checked on a Bioanalyzer 2100, and measured again with the KAPA Library Quantification kit. Every immunoSEQ 96-well plate was sequenced on a dedicated single-read 150-cycle Illumina NextSeq 550 flow cell. In the original analysis: Because only junctional sequences without quality scores were contained in the immunoSEQ output, filtering matching that applied to full-length reads could not be performed. To assign V/J genes and CDR3, sequences were annotated against IMGT germline references using PyIR, a Python wrapper for IgBLAST v1.9. Reads were filtered out if the reads had weak V/J assignments (E-value above 1e-6), no CDR3, stop codons, out-of-frame junctions, or ambiguous translated residues. V3J clonotypes were defined as sequences sharing an identical inferred V gene, J gene, and CDR3 amino acid sequence. To compute the percentage overlap between repertoires, the number of shared unique clonotypes was divided by the size of the smaller repertoire. Three approaches were used to assess repertoire richness: RTK rarefaction, the Chao1 estimator, and Recon v2.1 estimates of unobserved clonotypes. For all TCRbeta clonotypes obtained by the gDNA method from several donors, generation probabilities were computed with OLGA. The table was pulled from immuneACCESS by TCRdb, which kept in-frame rearrangements only. Such tables lose some clones; where checked, under half of the loss comes from unresolved V genes, and the rest has no known cause. V and J calls and clone size are copied from that table; D and trimming were computed from the DNA. The sample table contains over 2 million clones; only one count was recorded for around 90% of them. The top ten hold 0.37% of the sample.

Donors were healthy HIV-negative adults with no recently reported acute infections or vaccinations. Every donor was a Caucasian adult residing in Nashville, Tennessee, USA. CD4+ T cells were enriched by magnetic negative selection; naive cells were then positively selected on CD45RA, and the negative fraction formed the memory subset. Blood was obtained by leukapheresis, after which PBMCs were separated by Ficoll-Histopaque density gradient centrifugation and cryopreserved in liquid nitrogen vapor phase. Analytical flow cytometry was used to check the purity and quantity of every magnetically sorted T cell population. From each sorted fraction, genomic DNA was isolated and quantified by UV absorbance on a Nanodrop 2000c. For this clone: The clone's antigen remains unknown. The record has no base qualities; no much larger clone is one base away.

Study-level results and caveats: Estimated clonotype richness was generally larger for naive than for memory subsets. Sampling was restricted to blood, and TCR repertoires in tissue are likely to differ from TCR repertoires in blood. Because the study included a small number of donors, the genetic and exposure-history diversity represented was limited. Incomplete sequencing was indicated by rarefaction of sorted-subset datasets, despite the large sequencing depth. Based on pairwise subsampling, the degree of clonotype sharing among donors was expected to be affected by sequencing depth. Compared with non-shared clonotypes, clonotypes shared by all four sorted-subset donors had higher generation probabilities. Across a few donors, about 5.2% of naive CD4, 3% to 3.5% of naive CD8, 2% to 2.5% of memory CD4, and approximately 0.4% of memory CD8 clonotypes were shared.

Measured from the cysteine to the phenylalanine, the CDR3 is 13 residues long. Kept here is only the CDR3 DNA, which spans 39 bases and is read in frame from base 1. Per the germline V gene, SGHAT is the CDR1 and FQNNGV is the CDR2. V loses 3 bases at its end and J loses 6 bases; junction bases beyond the gene matches: 1. The receptor's source is a man younger than 35 in good health. Some clones in this sample may be carry-over from other donors' samples. The sequence is built from TRBV11-2 and TRBJ2-7, with 11 bases in between that match TRBD1. Sequences were obtained from naive CD4+ T cells from PBMCs. This sample's cell subset or site label indicates: CD45RA+ positively selected. Here is the DNA: TGTGCCAGCAGCTTGGACAGGGGGCGCGAGCAGTACTTC. This translates into CASSLDRGREQYF.